These 20 T cell receptor beta chains came from one sample sequenced in a study of response to subunit inactivated influenza vaccine. TCRdb redid the calling of the RT-PCR reads with MiXCR, one entry per CDR3 protein. The sample includes 150,000 or so distinct CDR3 sequences, over 8.5% of them seen just once. Sequences were derived from CD8+ T cells sorted from PBMCs, sampled roughly 24 months after vaccination. Receptors originate from a man aged 50 to 69 who received an inactivated influenza vaccine.

As concerns this clonotype: Compared with germline, one end of the junction differs, possibly owing to a read error. The rearrangement links TRBV28 to TRBJ2-1, with 7 bases fitting TRBD1. Per the germline V gene, CDR1 is MDHEN and CDR2 is SYDVKM. The CDR3 totals 15 residues. CDR3 DNA: TGTGCCAGCAGTTCCAACAGGGGCTCCTACAATGAACAGTTCTTC. Translation: CASSSNRGSYNEQFF.

This clonotype has ten or more counts. V is TRBV20-1 and J is TRBJ2-3; no definite D call. Germline CDR1 reads DFQATT; CDR2 reads SNEGSKA (reference sequence). V lost 0 bases, J lost 0 bases, and 10 bases lay in between. The CDR3 contains 15 residues. The CDR3 loop is CSARELDSSTDTQYF. DNA of the CDR3: TGCAGTGCTAGAGAATTGGATAGCAGCACAGATACGCAGTATTTT.

As concerns this clonotype: One end of the junction is discordant with germline, which a read error may explain. The genes are TRBV13 and TRBJ2-2; tentatively, D is TRBD1 (5 bases). Germline CDR1 and CDR2: PRHDT and FYEKMQ (reference sequence). The CDR3 length is 15 residues. The CDR3 protein is CSSSLNTGNTGELFF. In nucleotides, the CDR3 is TGTTCCAGCAGTTTAAATACAGGAAACACCGGGGAGCTGTTTTTT. Complete variable domain (other parts from reference TRBV13 and TRBJ2-2): AAGVIQSPRHLIKEKRETATLKCYPIPRHDTVYWYQQGPGQDPQFLISFYEKMQSDKGSIPDRFSAQQFSDYHSELNMSSLELGDSALYFCSSSLNTGNTGELFFGEGSRLTVL.

The chain is built from TRBV27 and TRBJ2-1; tentative D call: TRBD2 (5 bases). The germline V and J ends were trimmed by 4 bases and 3 bases, with 16 bases remaining between them. The CDR3 has 16 residues. Germline assignment: CDR1 MNHEY and CDR2 SMNVEV (reference sequence). CDR3 protein: CASSYGSGSLYNEQFF. The CDR3 DNA is TGTGCCAGCAGTTACGGCTCGGGGTCTCTCTACAATGAGCAGTTCTTC.

The table lists this clonotype with many counts. This chain joins TRBV11-2 and TRBJ2-3, with unresolved D. Trimming removed 3 bases from V and 3 bases from J, with 4 bases in between. Per the germline V gene, CDR1 is SGHAT and CDR2 is FQNNGV. This CDR3 comprises 12 residues. Written as DNA, the CDR3 is TGTGCCAGCAGCTTTATGACAGATACGCAGTATTTT. Protein: CASSFMTDTQYF.

This sequence joins TRBV15 and TRBJ2-7, with D perhaps TRBD2 (6 bases). Between the trimmed V and J ends, which lost 5 bases and 4 bases, there was a span of 12 bases. Germline CDR1 is LNHNV and CDR2 is YYDKDF (reference sequence). The CDR3 has 13 residues. The DNA of the CDR3 is TGTGCCACCAGCGGGGGACTTTCTTACGAGCAGTACTTC. It specifies CATSGGLSYEQYF.

CDR3 sequence reads: CAITDSISGANVLTF. In DNA, the CDR3 is TGTGCCATTACGGACAGCATCTCTGGGGCCAACGTCCTGACTTTC. The genes are TRBV10-3 and TRBJ2-6, with D perhaps matching TRBD1 (6 bases). This CDR3 contains 15 residues. V lost 9 bases and J lost 0, with 12 bases in between. The germline V gene encodes CDR1 ENHRY and CDR2 SYGVKD.

This clonotype showed up many times. This chain links TRBV6-1 with TRBJ2-2; D not certain. V lost 5 bases to trimming and J lost 1 base, with 11 bases between them. This CDR3 contains 15 residues. Per germline, CDR1 MNHNS and CDR2 SASEGT. Here the CDR3 reads CASSPTPGNTGELFF. CDR3 coding DNA: TGTGCCAGCAGTCCCACTCCCGGGAACACCGGGGAGCTGTTTTTT.

This clonotype showed up just a few times. The V and J genes are TRBV20-1 and TRBJ1-5; D gene ambiguous. The CDR3 totals 14 residues. V was pared by 3 bases and J by 2 bases, with 11 bases between. Germline assignment: CDR1 DFQATT and CDR2 SNEGSKA (reference sequence). CDR3 residues: CSASAGGGNQPQHF. The DNA for the CDR3 is TGCAGTGCTAGTGCGGGAGGTGGCAATCAGCCCCAGCATTTT.

V is TRBV20-1 and J is TRBJ2-7; 10 bases align to TRBD2. Trimming removed 0 bases from V and 4 bases from J; junction bases left unmatched: 6. The CDR3 runs 15 residues. CDR1 is DFQATT and CDR2 is SNEGSKA in the germline V gene (reference sequence). In DNA form, the CDR3 reads TGCAGTGCTAGAGATTTGGCTAGCGGGGGATACGAGCAGTACTTC. Its protein is CSARDLASGGYEQYF.

This clonotype appeared many times. This chain joins TRBV4-3 and TRBJ2-3, with D tentatively TRBD2 (6 bases). The germline V gene encodes CDR1 LGHNA and CDR2 YSLEER. V lost 1 base to trimming and J lost 0 bases, with 11 bases between them. The CDR3 loop spans 16 amino acids. DNA for the CDR3: TGCGCCAGCAGCCAAGTAGCGGCCCTGAGCACAGATACGCAGTATTTT. This gives the protein CASSQVAALSTDTQYF.

CDR3 nucleotides: TGTGCCAGCAGCCGCGGACTAGCCGTAGGCTACGAGCAGTACTTC. Translating gives CASSRGLAVGYEQYF. This chain joins TRBV3-1 and TRBJ2-7; TRBD2 aligns across 8 bases. V was clipped by 4 bases and J by 3 bases; unmatched bases: 8. The CDR3 totals 15 residues. The V gene's germline CDR1 is LGHDT and CDR2 YNNKEL (reference sequence).

This sequence joins TRBV7-9 and TRBJ2-1; D might be TRBD1 (7 bases). The V gene's germline CDR1 is SEHNR and CDR2 FQNEAQ (reference sequence). V dropped 8 bases and J dropped 4 bases, with 15 bases sitting between them. The CDR3 is made up of 14 amino acids. CDR3 bases: TGTGCCAGCTCGAGGAGGGGGCTATACAATGAGCAGTTCTTC. This encodes CASSRRGLYNEQFF.

This clonotype has only a few counts. The CDR3 loop is CASSLTWMGGETQYF. In nucleotides, the CDR3 is TGTGCCAGCAGTTTAACGTGGATGGGGGGAGAGACCCAGTACTTC. This chain uses TRBV27 with TRBJ2-5; tentatively, D is TRBD2 (6 bases). The CDR3 spans 15 residues. The V end lost 2 bases, the J end lost 4 bases, and 14 bases lay between the germline ends. CDR1 is MNHEY and CDR2 is SMNVEV in the germline V gene (reference sequence).

The rearrangement joins TRBV28 to TRBJ1-2; D unresolved. Germline V CDR1 and CDR2: MDHEN, SYDVKM. V was trimmed by 3 bases and J by 5 bases, leaving 16 bases between them. This CDR3 contains 15 residues. CDR3 amino acids: CASSLTLGRRYGYTF. The CDR3 region has the DNA TGTGCCAGCAGTTTGACCTTAGGCAGGAGGTATGGCTACACCTTC.

V usage is TRBV5-6 and J usage is TRBJ2-1; D is uncertain. This CDR3 has 15 amino acids. The V gene lost 0 bases and the J gene lost 0 bases, with 7 bases spanning the gap. The germline CDR1 and CDR2 sequences are SGHDT and YYEEEE. CDR3 nucleotides: TGTGCCAGCAGCTTGGCGGGTTTCTCCTACAATGAGCAGTTCTTC. Its protein product is CASSLAGFSYNEQFF.

The V gene is TRBV4-3, the J gene TRBJ2-3; 9 nucleotides agree with TRBD1. Germline V gene data show CDR1 as LGHNA and CDR2 as YSLEER. J gave up 3 bases and V 3 bases, and 7 bases lay outside the gene matches. The CDR3 sequence is 16 residues long. The CDR3 is CASSQRTGVLTDTQYF. CDR3 sequence (DNA): TGCGCCAGCAGCCAGCGGACAGGGGTGTTAACAGATACGCAGTATTTT.

As to this clonotype: A much larger clone sits a single nucleotide away, making a read error possible. The CDR3 DNA follows: TGCGCCAGCAGCCTTGGACTAGCGGGAACCGTGGAGCTGTTTTTT. Protein: CASSLGLAGTVELFF. The chain employs TRBV4-1 and TRBJ2-2; 12 bases are a match to TRBD2. The CDR3 has 15 amino acids. CDR1 and CDR2 from the germline V gene are MGHRA and YSYEKL.

The chain couples TRBV28 to TRBJ2-7; D gene unclear. V was trimmed by 1 base and J by 2 bases, leaving 18 bases between them. CDR1 is MDHEN, CDR2 SYDVKM, per germline. The CDR3 covers 17 residues. CDR3: CASSLLKGHKDPYEQYF. The CDR3, as DNA: TGTGCCAGCAGTTTATTAAAGGGCCACAAGGATCCCTACGAGCAGTACTTC.

This clonotype has just a few counts. The rearrangement uses TRBV7-9 and TRBJ2-7; D is undetermined. V was trimmed by 4 bases and J by 2 bases, leaving 6 bases between them. The CDR3 has 12 residues. Germline loops: CDR1 SEHNR, CDR2 FQNEAQ (reference sequence). The CDR3 loop reads CASSSRPYEQYF. In nucleotides, the CDR3 is TGTGCCAGCAGCTCCCGACCCTACGAGCAGTACTTC.